This T cell receptor beta chain derives from a study of T cell responses to AZD1222 COVID-19 vaccine. About this clone itself: Its specificity is not known.

Assay used: immunoSEQ multiplex PCR; TCRdb lists only in-frame clones, some missing. The table records 150,000 to 180,000 clones, approximately 87% of them present only once. The trim removed 0 bases at V and 0 bases at J, leaving 10 bases unmatched. Germline V lookup: CDR1 LNHDA, CDR2 SQIVND (reference sequence). The CDR3 covers 19 residues. Regarding the study as a whole: Just a handful of AZD1222 recipients tested seropositive at baseline. There were mostly white British donors and more females than males, and clonal diversity was possibly underestimated.

The sequences come from peripheral blood, collected on day 0 of MenACWY control vaccination. This receptor was taken from an adult in good health. The V and J genes are TRBV19 and TRBJ1-5, with 8 nucleotides matching TRBD1. The CDR3 nucleotides are TGTGCCAGTAGTATAGATCGCGGACAGGGAGGGATTAGCAATCAGCCCCAGCATTTT. This encodes CASSIDRGQGGISNQPQHF. The full variable domain, completed using reference TRBV19 and TRBJ1-5, is DGGITQSPKYLFRKEGQNVTLSCEQNLNHDAMYWYRQDPGQGLRLIYYSQIVNDFQKGDIAEGYSVSREKKESFPLTVTSAQKNPTAFYLCASSIDRGQGGISNQPQHFGDGTRLSIL.